Listed below are T cell receptor beta chains from one sample, sequenced in a study of blood T cell repertoires in COVID-19. TCRdb keeps only in-frame clones here, not all; method: immunoSEQ multiplex PCR. The sample contains about 200,000 clones, about four fifths of which appear only once. The specimen was peripheral blood. Every receptor here comes from a woman between 50 and 59 years old with active or convalescent COVID-19. CDR3s include the opening cysteine and the closing phenylalanine or tryptophan. Fields, in order: CDR3 protein, CDR3 DNA, V gene, clone size, D gene, J gene. The D gene is left open where the match is weak. Clone size appears in some rows only: once, few, many, or a class for an expanded clone.

CDR3: CASSFDRGYTEAFF
DNA: TGCGCCAGCAGCTTTGACAGGGGGTACACTGAAGCTTTCTTT
V: TRBV5-1
size: -
D: TRBD1
J: TRBJ1-1

CDR3: CASSRTSGSTDTQYF
DNA: TGTGCCAGCAGCCGTACTAGCGGGAGCACAGATACGCAGTATTTT
V: TRBV4-2
size: once
D: TRBD2
J: TRBJ2-3

CDR3: CSVEDHLGGGYTF
DNA: TGCAGCGTTGAAGATCACCTCGGAGGGGGCTACACCTTC
V: TRBV29-1
size: -
D: -
J: TRBJ1-2

CDR3: CASSTLAQMRERQPQHF
DNA: TGTGCCAGCAGCACTCTAGCCCAAATGAGGGAAAGGCAGCCCCAGCATTTT
V: TRBV21-1
size: -
D: -
J: TRBJ1-5

CDR3: CSVSRDSWSEAFF
DNA: TGCAGCGTTAGCCGGGACAGTTGGTCTGAAGCTTTCTTT
V: TRBV29-1
size: -
D: TRBD1
J: TRBJ1-1

CDR3: CASSLGAAGPGQAFF
DNA: TGTGCCAGCAGTTTAGGCGCCGCGGGGCCTGGGCAAGCTTTCTTT
V: TRBV28
size: -
D: -
J: TRBJ1-1

CDR3: CASSLRQNEKLFF
DNA: TGCGCCAGCAGCTTGCGTCAGAATGAAAAACTGTTTTTT
V: TRBV5-1
size: -
D: -
J: TRBJ1-4

CDR3: CASSPPGMDTGELFF
DNA: TGTGCCAGCAGCCCCCCAGGGATGGACACCGGGGAGCTGTTTTTT
V: TRBV7-6
size: -
D: -
J: TRBJ2-2

CDR3: CASSLSGWSQPQHF
DNA: TGTGCCAGCAGCTTGTCAGGGTGGAGTCAGCCCCAGCATTTT
V: TRBV7-2
size: once
D: -
J: TRBJ1-5

CDR3: CASSWTANYGYTF
DNA: TGTGCCAGCAGTTGGACAGCTAACTATGGCTACACCTTC
V: TRBV6-5
size: -
D: -
J: TRBJ1-2

CDR3: CASRPGQGNNQPQHF
DNA: TGTGCCAGCAGACCAGGACAGGGGAACAATCAGCCCCAGCATTTT
V: TRBV6-5
size: -
D: TRBD1
J: TRBJ1-5

CDR3: CASSSFPGAANYEQYF
DNA: TGCGCCAGCAGCTCCTTTCCGGGAGCCGCGAACTACGAGCAGTACTTC
V: TRBV5-1
size: few
D: -
J: TRBJ2-7

CDR3: CASSLGGTGVGKQYF
DNA: TGTGCCAGCAGCCTCGGGGGGACAGGGGTTGGAAAGCAGTACTTC
V: TRBV27
size: -
D: TRBD1
J: TRBJ2-7

CDR3: CASSWGLAGNEQYF
DNA: TGCGCCAGCAGCTGGGGACTAGCGGGAAACGAGCAGTACTTC
V: TRBV5-1
size: -
D: TRBD2
J: TRBJ2-7

CDR3: CASRGGPSYNEQFF
DNA: TGTGCCTCGCGGGGGGGTCCCTCCTACAATGAGCAGTTCTTC
V: TRBV27
size: -
D: TRBD2
J: TRBJ2-1

CDR3: CARSLGLAEYNEQFF
DNA: TGTGCCAGAAGCTTGGGACTAGCGGAGTACAATGAGCAGTTCTTC
V: TRBV5-3
size: once
D: TRBD2
J: TRBJ2-1

CDR3: CASSSTPDRIYGYTF
DNA: TGTGCCAGCAGCTCGACCCCAGACAGAATCTATGGCTACACCTTC
V: TRBV5-6
size: -
D: -
J: TRBJ1-2

CDR3: CASSETTGGIGSKETQYF
DNA: TGTGCCAGCAGTGAGACGACAGGGGGAATCGGGAGCAAAGAGACCCAGTACTTC
V: TRBV2
size: -
D: TRBD1
J: TRBJ2-5

CDR3: CASSIGLGRIENIQYF
DNA: TGTGCCAGTAGTATAGGCCTCGGGAGAATTGAAAACATTCAGTACTTC
V: TRBV19
size: few
D: -
J: TRBJ2-4

CDR3: CASSIAGYEKLFF
DNA: TGTGCCAGTAGTATTGCGGGTTATGAAAAACTGTTTTTT
V: TRBV19
size: -
D: -
J: TRBJ1-4

CDR3: CATSDLDGKNTEAFF
DNA: TGTGCCACCAGTGACTTGGACGGGAAGAACACTGAAGCTTTCTTT
V: TRBV24-1
size: -
D: -
J: TRBJ1-1

CDR3: CASSLRDRGDGYTF
DNA: TGTGCCAGTAGCTTGAGGGACAGGGGAGATGGCTACACCTTC
V: TRBV19
size: -
D: TRBD1
J: TRBJ1-2

CDR3: CASSPTWTSGYQETQYF
DNA: TGTGCCAGCAGCCCGACTTGGACTAGCGGGTATCAAGAGACCCAGTACTTC
V: TRBV7-6
size: -
D: TRBD2
J: TRBJ2-5

CDR3: CASSPGTKGYEQYF
DNA: TGTGCCAGCTCACCAGGGACAAAGGGCTACGAGCAGTACTTC
V: TRBV18
size: -
D: -
J: TRBJ2-7

CDR3: CASSLGQGTYNSPLHF
DNA: TGTGCCAGCAGCTTGGGGCAGGGAACCTATAATTCACCCCTCCACTTT
V: TRBV5-5
size: -
D: -
J: TRBJ1-6

CDR3: CASSLYWQGGNEQYF
DNA: TGTGCCAGCAGTTTATACTGGCAGGGTGGTAACGAGCAGTACTTC
V: TRBV28
size: -
D: -
J: TRBJ2-7

CDR3: CATSSRTGGREQYF
DNA: TGTGCCACCAGCAGCCGGACAGGGGGTAGGGAGCAGTACTTC
V: TRBV15
size: -
D: TRBD1
J: TRBJ2-7

CDR3: CASSLGGLSSGNTIYF
DNA: TGCGCCAGCAGCTTGGGGGGACTGTCCTCTGGAAACACCATATATTTT
V: TRBV5-1
size: -
D: -
J: TRBJ1-3

CDR3: CASSEQGTGNEKLFF
DNA: TGTGCCAGCAGTGAACAAGGGACAGGGAATGAAAAACTGTTTTTT
V: TRBV6-1
size: -
D: TRBD1
J: TRBJ1-4

CDR3: CASSSGTGDYEQYF
DNA: TGTGCCAGCAGCTCCGGGACAGGAGACTACGAGCAGTACTTC
V: TRBV11-3
size: -
D: TRBD1
J: TRBJ2-7

CDR3: CASSFQVGEQYF
DNA: TGTGCCAGCAGCTTCCAGGTGGGCGAGCAGTACTTC
V: TRBV11-2
size: -
D: -
J: TRBJ2-7

CDR3: CASNTIGTKVNEQFF
DNA: TGTGCCAGCAACACTATCGGGACTAAGGTGAATGAGCAGTTCTTC
V: TRBV28
size: -
D: TRBD2
J: TRBJ2-1

CDR3: CASSLIQGANSPLHF
DNA: TGTGCCAGCAGCTTGATACAGGGGGCTAATTCACCCCTCCACTTT
V: TRBV7-6
size: -
D: TRBD1
J: TRBJ1-6

CDR3: CASSLVSGPLGETQYF
DNA: TGCGCCAGCAGCTTGGTTTCGGGTCCTCTCGGGGAGACCCAGTACTTC
V: TRBV5-1
size: -
D: -
J: TRBJ2-5

CDR3: CASSEVSGGYEQYF
DNA: TGTGCCAGCAGTGAGGTCTCCGGGGGGTACGAGCAGTACTTC
V: TRBV2
size: -
D: TRBD2
J: TRBJ2-7

CDR3: CASSQGGRDQPQHF
DNA: TGTGCCAGCAGCCAAGGGGGCAGGGATCAGCCCCAGCATTTT
V: TRBV3-1/TRBV3-2
size: -
D: -
J: TRBJ1-5

CDR3: CASSGRGIHQGNTIYF
DNA: TGTGCCAGCTCCGGCCGGGGAATTCATCAGGGAAACACCATATATTTT
V: TRBV18
size: -
D: -
J: TRBJ1-3

CDR3: CSARDFDEQFF
DNA: TGCAGTGCTAGAGATTTCGATGAGCAGTTCTTC
V: TRBV20-1
size: -
D: -
J: TRBJ2-1

CDR3: CASSLDPGTAGEQFF
DNA: TGTGCCAGCAGCTTAGATCCGGGGACAGCCGGTGAGCAGTTCTTC
V: TRBV11-2
size: -
D: TRBD1
J: TRBJ2-1

CDR3: CASTRTANTGELFF
DNA: TGTGCCAGCACCCGGACAGCGAACACCGGGGAGCTGTTTTTT
V: TRBV6-5
size: -
D: -
J: TRBJ2-2

CDR3: CASSLWAATENYGYTF
DNA: TGTGCCAGCAGTTTATGGGCAGCTACAGAGAACTATGGCTACACCTTC
V: TRBV28
size: -
D: -
J: TRBJ1-2

CDR3: CASSSSGTSGSSTDTQYF
DNA: TGTGCCAGCAGCTCAAGCGGGACTAGCGGTTCTAGCACAGATACGCAGTATTTT
V: TRBV7-4
size: -
D: TRBD2
J: TRBJ2-3

CDR3: CSARAGEKLFF
DNA: TGCAGTGCCCGTGCAGGAGAAAAACTGTTTTTT
V: TRBV20-1
size: -
D: -
J: TRBJ1-4

CDR3: CASSGTGSTDTQYF
DNA: TGTGCCAGCAGTGGGACGGGAAGCACAGATACGCAGTATTTT
V: TRBV6-4
size: -
D: -
J: TRBJ2-3